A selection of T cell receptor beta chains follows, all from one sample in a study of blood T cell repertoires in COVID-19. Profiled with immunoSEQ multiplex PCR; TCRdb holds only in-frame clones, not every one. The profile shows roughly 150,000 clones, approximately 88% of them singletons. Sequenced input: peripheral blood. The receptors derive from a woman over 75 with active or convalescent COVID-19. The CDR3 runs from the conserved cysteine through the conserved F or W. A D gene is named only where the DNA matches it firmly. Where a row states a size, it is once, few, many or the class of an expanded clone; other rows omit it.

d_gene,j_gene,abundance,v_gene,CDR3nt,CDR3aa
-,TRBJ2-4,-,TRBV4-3,TGCGCCAGCAGCCAAGAAGGAAGGGGAGGGGGCAAAAACATTCAGTACTTC,CASSQEGRGGGKNIQYF
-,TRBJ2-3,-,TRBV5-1,TGCGCCAGCAGCTACCAGGGCGCAGATACGCAGTATTTT,CASSYQGADTQYF
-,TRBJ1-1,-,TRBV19,TGTGCCAGTAGTATGTGGGCCGAGGGTGGCACTGAAGCTTTCTTT,CASSMWAEGGTEAFF
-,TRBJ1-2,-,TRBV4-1,TGCGCCAGCAGTCAGGCCGGGAGCGGGTACTATGGCTACACCTTC,CASSQAGSGYYGYTF
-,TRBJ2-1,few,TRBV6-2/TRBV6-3,TGTGCCAGCAGCCGCTCAGGCTCCTACAATGAGCAGTTCTTC,CASSRSGSYNEQFF
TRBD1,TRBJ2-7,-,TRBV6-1,TGTGCCAGCAGTGAATCCGGGACAGGGGCCTACTACGAGCAGTACTTC,CASSESGTGAYYEQYF
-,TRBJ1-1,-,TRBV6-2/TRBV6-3,TGTGCCAGCAGTTATCTAGTCATGAACACTGAAGCTTTCTTT,CASSYLVMNTEAFF
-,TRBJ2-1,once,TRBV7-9,TGTGCCAGCAGCTTACGCGAGGGTTTCAATGAGCAGTTCTTC,CASSLREGFNEQFF
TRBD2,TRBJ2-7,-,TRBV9,TGTGCCAGCAGTCCACAGCGGGGAGCCTCCTACGAGCAGTACTTC,CASSPQRGASYEQYF
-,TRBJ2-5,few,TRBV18,TGTGCCAGCTCACCACATGCAGGCGGAGGGGAGACCCAGTACTTC,CASSPHAGGGETQYF
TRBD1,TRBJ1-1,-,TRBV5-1,TGCGCCAGCAGCTTGAGGGGGCAGGGGCTAAGGGCTGAAGCTTTCTTT,CASSLRGQGLRAEAFF
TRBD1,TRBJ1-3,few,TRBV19,TGTGCCAGTTATACCGTCCCAGGGGGGCCTGGAAACACCATATATTTT,CASYTVPGGPGNTIYF
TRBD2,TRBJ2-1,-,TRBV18,TGTGCCAGCTCACCCGGGACTAGCGGGGGTTCCTACAATGAGCAGTTCTTC,CASSPGTSGGSYNEQFF
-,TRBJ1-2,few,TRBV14,TGTGCCAGCAGCCTGCAGAGGGAATACTCCGGCTACACCTTC,CASSLQREYSGYTF
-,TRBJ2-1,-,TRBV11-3,TGTGCCAGCAGAGAGATTTCCGGCAATGAGCAGTTCTTC,CASREISGNEQFF
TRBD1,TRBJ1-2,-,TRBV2,TGTGCCAGCAGTGACGCAGGGGGCGACTATGGCTACACCTTC,CASSDAGGDYGYTF
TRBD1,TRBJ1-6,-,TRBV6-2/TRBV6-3,TGTGCCAGCAGTAACCGACAGGGGTATAATTCACCCCTCCACTTT,CASSNRQGYNSPLHF
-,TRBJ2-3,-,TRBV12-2,TGTGCAAGTCGCCCAACCGGGACTAGCACAGATACGCAGTATTTT,CASRPTGTSTDTQYF
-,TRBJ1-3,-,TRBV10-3,TGTGCCATCAGTGAGACGGGGGGGTCCGGAAACACCATATATTTT,CAISETGGSGNTIYF
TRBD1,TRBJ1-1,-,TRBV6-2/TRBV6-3,TGTGCCAGCAGTATGACAGGGAGAACTGAAGCTTTCTTT,CASSMTGRTEAFF
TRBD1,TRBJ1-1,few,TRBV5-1,TGCGCCAGCAGCGCACAGGGGGCTGCCGAAGCTTTCTTT,CASSAQGAAEAFF
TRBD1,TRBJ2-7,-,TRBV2,TGTGCCAGCGGCCGGGACAGAGCCTACGAGCAGTACTTC,CASGRDRAYEQYF
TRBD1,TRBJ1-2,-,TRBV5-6,TGTGCCAGCAGCTTCTATGAGACAGGGTTTCAGGGCTACACCTTC,CASSFYETGFQGYTF
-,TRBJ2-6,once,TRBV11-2,TGTGCCAGCAGCTCCTCAGGGATGGGGGCCAACGTCCTGACTTTC,CASSSSGMGANVLTF
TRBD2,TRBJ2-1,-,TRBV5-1,TGCGCCAGCAGCTACGGATCGGGACTAGCGGATGAGCAGTTCTTC,CASSYGSGLADEQFF
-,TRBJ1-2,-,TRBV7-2,TGTGCCAGCAGCTTACTAAGAGGAGCTAACTATGGCTACACCTTC,CASSLLRGANYGYTF
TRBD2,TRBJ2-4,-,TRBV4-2,TGTGCCAGCAGCCAAGAGAGTGGCGGGGGAGTGTACTTC,CASSQESGGGVYF
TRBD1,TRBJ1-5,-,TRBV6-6,TGTGCCAGCAGACAGGGGTATAGCAATCAGCCCCAGCATTTT,CASRQGYSNQPQHF
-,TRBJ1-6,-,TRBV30,TGTGCCTGGGACAGGAAGGGATCACCCCTCCACTTT,CAWDRKGSPLHF
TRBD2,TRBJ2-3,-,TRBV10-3,TGTGCCATCAGTGAGTCCCCTAGCGGGCCCACAGATACGCAGTATTTT,CAISESPSGPTDTQYF
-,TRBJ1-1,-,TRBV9,TGTGCCAGCAGCACGGGAGGGGGTTTGAACACTGAAGCTTTCTTT,CASSTGGGLNTEAFF
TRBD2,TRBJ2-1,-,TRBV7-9,TGTGCCAGCAGCTCATCTAGCGGGGGGGCCAATGAGCAGTTCTTC,CASSSSSGGANEQFF
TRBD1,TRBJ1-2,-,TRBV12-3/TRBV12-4,TGTGCCAGCAGCTCCCAGGGGGCGTATGGCTACACCTTC,CASSSQGAYGYTF